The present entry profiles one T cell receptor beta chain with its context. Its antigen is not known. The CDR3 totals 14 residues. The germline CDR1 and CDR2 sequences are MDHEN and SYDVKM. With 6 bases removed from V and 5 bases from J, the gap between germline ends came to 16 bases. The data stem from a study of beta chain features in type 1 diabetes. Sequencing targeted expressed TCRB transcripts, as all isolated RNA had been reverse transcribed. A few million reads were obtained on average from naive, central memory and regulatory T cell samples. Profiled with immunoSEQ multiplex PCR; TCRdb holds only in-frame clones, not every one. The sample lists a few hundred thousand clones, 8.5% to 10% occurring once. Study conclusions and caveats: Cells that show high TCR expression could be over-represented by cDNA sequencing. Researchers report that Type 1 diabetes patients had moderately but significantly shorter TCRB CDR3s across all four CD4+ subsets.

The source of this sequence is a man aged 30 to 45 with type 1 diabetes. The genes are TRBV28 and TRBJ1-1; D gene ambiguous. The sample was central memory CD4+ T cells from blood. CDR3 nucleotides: TGTGCCAGCAGCGAGATTACGGGAAGGACTGAAGCTTTCTTT. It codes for CASSEITGRTEAFF.